This T cell receptor (beta chain) was found in a study of blood T cell repertoires in COVID-19. In the original workflow: Amplification of reference gene primers provided the estimated nucleated cell counts. Produced via immunoSEQ multiplex PCR; TCRdb's table is partial and in-frame only. V, J and clone size are taken as reported in that table, and D and trimming were inferred from the DNA itself. This table has about 100,000 clones, 91% appearing once. The germline CDR1 and CDR2 sequences are KGHSH and LQKENI. The length of the CDR3 is 12 residues. V was pared by 5 bases and J by 6 bases, with 3 bases of the junction left unmatched. This clone occurred many times.

Sequencing was carried out using peripheral blood. This TCR came from a man aged 50 or older with active COVID-19. The V and J genes are TRBV18 and TRBJ2-7; 8 nucleotides agree with TRBD1. The CDR3 nucleotides are TGTGCCAGCTCAGTGACAGGGGCCGAGCAGTACGTC. It specifies CASSVTGAEQYV.